This TCR beta chain derives from a study of vaccination effects on CD4 cells after COVID-19. Trimming took 0 bases from V and 2 from J, leaving 9 bases between them. CDR1 is SGHDT and CDR2 is YYEEEE in the germline V gene. CDR3 length equals 16 residues. Following 10 days of culture, CD4+ T cells were isolated. As their vaccination, participants received two doses of either BNT162b2 or mRNA-1273. Study-level results: In the late period after vaccination, infection- and vaccine-induced clones contracted markedly.

Using immunoSEQ multiplex PCR, the repertoire was profiled, and TCRdb retains in-frame clones only, with some absent. Of 66,000 or so clones listed, around two thirds are singletons. With respect to this clone: Its antigen remains unknown.

The chain joins TRBV5-6 to TRBJ1-6; D remains unclear. Sequencing used CD4+ T cells from PBMCs cultured without peptide, obtained after COVID-19 vaccination. The source of this sequence is a human donor who received a COVID-19 vaccine. CDR3 amino acids: CASSLEGQPYNSPLHF. The DNA of the CDR3 is TGTGCCAGCAGCTTGGAGGGCCAGCCCTATAATTCACCCCTCCACTTT.